The present T cell receptor (beta chain) was sequenced within a study of cytomegalovirus exposure and HLA in healthy donors. Notes on the study in general: The study carried out a later analysis of TCR beta sequences. It associated under 20,000 of them with specific HLA alleles at a false discovery rate of 0.05.

Concerning this clone: Its target is not known. Distinct nucleotide sequences in the sample also encode this CDR3.

V was clipped by 4 bases and J by 2 bases, with 9 bases between them. CDR3 length: 13 residues. Germline CDR1 and CDR2: SGHNT and YYREEE (reference sequence). Use of 60 Vbeta and 13 Jbeta primers characterized the PCR. Only in-frame clones appear in the TCRdb table, and some are missing; sequencing was by immunoSEQ multiplex PCR. The sample carries roughly 180,000 clones, 79% recorded once. The chain has TRBV5-4 and TRBJ1-2; weak D call: TRBD1 (6 bases). This clonotype originated in a girl under 18 in good health and CMV-seropositive. Sequenced input: PBMCs. DNA of the CDR3: TGTGCCAGCAGCCCGGACAGAAACTATGGCTACACCTTC. This gives the protein CASSPDRNYGYTF.